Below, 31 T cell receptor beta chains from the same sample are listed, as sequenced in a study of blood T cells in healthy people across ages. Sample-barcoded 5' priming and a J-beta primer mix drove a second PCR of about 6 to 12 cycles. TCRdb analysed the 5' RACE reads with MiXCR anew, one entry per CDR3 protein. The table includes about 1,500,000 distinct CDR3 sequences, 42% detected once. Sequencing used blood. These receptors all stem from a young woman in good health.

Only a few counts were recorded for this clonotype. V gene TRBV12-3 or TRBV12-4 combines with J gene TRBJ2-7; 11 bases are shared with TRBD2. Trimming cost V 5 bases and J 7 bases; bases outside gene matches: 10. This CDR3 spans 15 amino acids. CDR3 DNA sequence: TGTGCCAGCAGTCCGACTAGCGGGATTCGGAGGGAGCAGTACTTC. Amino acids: CASSPTSGIRREQYF.

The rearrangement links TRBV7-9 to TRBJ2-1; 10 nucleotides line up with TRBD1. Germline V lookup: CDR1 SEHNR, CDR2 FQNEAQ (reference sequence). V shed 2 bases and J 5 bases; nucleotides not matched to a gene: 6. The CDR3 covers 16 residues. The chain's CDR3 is CASSLTGTGVHNEQFF. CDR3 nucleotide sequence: TGTGCCAGCAGCTTAACCGGGACAGGGGTCCACAATGAGCAGTTCTTC. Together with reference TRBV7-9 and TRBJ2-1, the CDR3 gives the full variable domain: DTGVSQNPRHKITKRGQNVTFRCDPISEHNRLYWYRQTLGQGPEFLTYFQNEAQLEKSRLLSDRFSAERPKGSFSTLEIQRTEQGDSAMYLCASSLTGTGVHNEQFFGPGTRLTVL.

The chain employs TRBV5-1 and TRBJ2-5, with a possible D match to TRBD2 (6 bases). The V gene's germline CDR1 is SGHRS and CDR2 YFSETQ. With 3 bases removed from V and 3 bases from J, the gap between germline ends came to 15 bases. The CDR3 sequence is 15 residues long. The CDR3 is CASSSLLAREETQYF. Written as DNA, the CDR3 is TGCGCCAGCAGCTCCTTACTAGCACGGGAAGAGACCCAGTACTTC.

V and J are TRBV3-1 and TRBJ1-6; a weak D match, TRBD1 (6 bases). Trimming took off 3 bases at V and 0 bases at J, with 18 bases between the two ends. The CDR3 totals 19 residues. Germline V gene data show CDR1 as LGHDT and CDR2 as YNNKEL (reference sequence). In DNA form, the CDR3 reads TGTGCCAGCAGCCACCTAATTTCTCAGGGGAGCTCCTATAATTCACCCCTCCACTTT. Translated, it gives CASSHLISQGSSYNSPLHF. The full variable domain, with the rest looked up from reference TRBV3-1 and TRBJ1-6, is DTAVSQTPKYLVTQMGNDKSIKCEQNLGHDTMYWYKQDSKKFLKIMFSYNNKELIINETVPNRFSPKSPDKAHLNLHINSLELGDSAVYFCASSHLISQGSSYNSPLHFGNGTRLTVT.

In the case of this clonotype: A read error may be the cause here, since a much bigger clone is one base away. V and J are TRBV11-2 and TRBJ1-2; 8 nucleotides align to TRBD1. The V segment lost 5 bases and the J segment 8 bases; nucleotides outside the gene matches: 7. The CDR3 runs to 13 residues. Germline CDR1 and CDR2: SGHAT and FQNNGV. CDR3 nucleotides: TGTGCCAGCAGCGTACGTACAGGGGGGGGCTACACCTTC. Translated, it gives CASSVRTGGGYTF.

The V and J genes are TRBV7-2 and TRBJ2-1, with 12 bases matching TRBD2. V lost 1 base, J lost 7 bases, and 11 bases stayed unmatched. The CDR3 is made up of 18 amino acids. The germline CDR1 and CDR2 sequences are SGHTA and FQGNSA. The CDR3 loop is CASSLVPLLAGGKNEQFF. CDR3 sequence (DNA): TGTGCCAGCAGCTTAGTCCCCCTACTAGCGGGAGGAAAAAATGAGCAGTTCTTC. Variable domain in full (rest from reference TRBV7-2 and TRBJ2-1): GAGVSQSPSNKVTEKGKDVELRCDPISGHTALYWYRQSLGQGLEFLIYFQGNSAPDKSGLPSDRFSAERTGGSVSTLTIQRTQQEDSAVYLCASSLVPLLAGGKNEQFFGPGTRLTVL.

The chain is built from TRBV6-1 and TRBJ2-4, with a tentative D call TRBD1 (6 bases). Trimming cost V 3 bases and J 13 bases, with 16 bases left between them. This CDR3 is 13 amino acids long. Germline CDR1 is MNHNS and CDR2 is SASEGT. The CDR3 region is CASSDLDRLEQYF. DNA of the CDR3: TGTGCCAGCAGTGATCTCGACAGGCTTGAGCAGTACTTC.

The CDR3 loop is CASSLRELGYEQYF. The CDR3 DNA follows: TGTGCCAGCAGTTTAAGGGAATTAGGCTACGAGCAGTACTTC. The V call is TRBV27, the J call TRBJ2-7; no firm D call. V was cut by 2 bases and J by 3 bases, with 11 bases left in between. Germline V lookup: CDR1 MNHEY, CDR2 SMNVEV (reference sequence). The CDR3 is 14 residues long.

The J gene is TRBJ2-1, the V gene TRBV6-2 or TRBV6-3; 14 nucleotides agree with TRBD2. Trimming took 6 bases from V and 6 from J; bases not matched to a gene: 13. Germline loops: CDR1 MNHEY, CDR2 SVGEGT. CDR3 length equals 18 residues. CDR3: CASSSRLAGGPMGNEQFF. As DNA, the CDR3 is TGTGCCAGCAGCTCTAGACTAGCGGGGGGGCCCATGGGCAATGAGCAGTTCTTC.

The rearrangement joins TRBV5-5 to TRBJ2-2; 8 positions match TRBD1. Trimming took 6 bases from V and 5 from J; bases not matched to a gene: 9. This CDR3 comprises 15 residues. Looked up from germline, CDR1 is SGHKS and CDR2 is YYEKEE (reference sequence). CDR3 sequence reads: CASTPGQGGTGELFF. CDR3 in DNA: TGTGCCAGCACACCCGGACAGGGTGGTACCGGGGAGCTGTTTTTT.

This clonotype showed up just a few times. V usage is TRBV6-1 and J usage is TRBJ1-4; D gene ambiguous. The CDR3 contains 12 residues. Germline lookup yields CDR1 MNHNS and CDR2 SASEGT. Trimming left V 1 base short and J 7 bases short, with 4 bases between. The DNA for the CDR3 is TGTGCCAGCAGTGAAGATCTTGAAAAACTGTTTTTT. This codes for CASSEDLEKLFF.

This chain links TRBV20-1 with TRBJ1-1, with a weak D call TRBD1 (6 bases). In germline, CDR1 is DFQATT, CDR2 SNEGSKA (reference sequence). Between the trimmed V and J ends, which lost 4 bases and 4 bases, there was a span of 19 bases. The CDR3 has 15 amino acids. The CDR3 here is CSAKAGGGMGTEAFF. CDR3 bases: TGCAGTGCTAAGGCGGGGGGCGGGATGGGCACTGAAGCTTTCTTT.

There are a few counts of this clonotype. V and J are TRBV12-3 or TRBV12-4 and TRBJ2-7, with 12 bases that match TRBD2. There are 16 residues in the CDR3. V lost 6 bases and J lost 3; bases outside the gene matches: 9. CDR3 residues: CASSPRTSGNYYEQYF. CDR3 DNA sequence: TGTGCCAGCAGCCCCCGGACTAGCGGGAATTACTACGAGCAGTACTTC.

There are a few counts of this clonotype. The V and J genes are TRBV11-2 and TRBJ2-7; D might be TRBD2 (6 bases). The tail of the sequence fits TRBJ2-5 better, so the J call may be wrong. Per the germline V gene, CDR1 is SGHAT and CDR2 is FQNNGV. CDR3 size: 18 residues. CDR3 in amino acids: CASSPNYRRSGPQETQYF. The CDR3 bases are TGTGCCAGCAGCCCTAATTATCGGCGTAGCGGCCCCCAGGAGACCCAGTACTTC.

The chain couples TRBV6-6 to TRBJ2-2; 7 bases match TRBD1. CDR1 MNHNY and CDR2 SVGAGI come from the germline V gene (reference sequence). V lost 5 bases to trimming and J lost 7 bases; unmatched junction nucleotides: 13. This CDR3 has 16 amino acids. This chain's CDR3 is CASSRSSGTALGELFF. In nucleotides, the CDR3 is TGTGCCAGCAGTCGATCGTCCGGGACAGCCCTCGGGGAGCTGTTTTTT.

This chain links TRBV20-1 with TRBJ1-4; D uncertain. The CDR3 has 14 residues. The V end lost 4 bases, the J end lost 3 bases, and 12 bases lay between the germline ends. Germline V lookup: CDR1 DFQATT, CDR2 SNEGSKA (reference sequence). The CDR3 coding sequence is TGCAGTGCTACAGGTGTGGGTTCTAATGAAAAACTGTTTTTT. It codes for CSATGVGSNEKLFF.

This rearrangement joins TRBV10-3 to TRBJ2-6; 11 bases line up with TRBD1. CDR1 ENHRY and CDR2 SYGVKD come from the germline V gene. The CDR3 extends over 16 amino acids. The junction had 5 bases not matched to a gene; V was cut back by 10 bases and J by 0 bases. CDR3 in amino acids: CATAGQGGSGANVLTF. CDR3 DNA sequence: TGTGCCACCGCGGGACAGGGGGGCTCTGGGGCCAACGTCCTGACTTTC.

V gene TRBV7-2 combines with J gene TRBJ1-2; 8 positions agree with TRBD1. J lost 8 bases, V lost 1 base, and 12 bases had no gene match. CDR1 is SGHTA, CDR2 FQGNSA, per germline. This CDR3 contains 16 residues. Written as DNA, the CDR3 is TGTGCCAGCAGCTTAGGTCAGGGAGGACAGGGACAAGGCTACACCTTC. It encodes CASSLGQGGQGQGYTF.

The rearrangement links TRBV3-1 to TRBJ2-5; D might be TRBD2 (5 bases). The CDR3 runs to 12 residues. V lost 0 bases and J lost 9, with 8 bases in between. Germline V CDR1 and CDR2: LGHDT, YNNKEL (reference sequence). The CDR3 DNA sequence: TGTGCCAGCAGCCAAGAACTCGGGGCCCAGTACTTC. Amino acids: CASSQELGAQYF.

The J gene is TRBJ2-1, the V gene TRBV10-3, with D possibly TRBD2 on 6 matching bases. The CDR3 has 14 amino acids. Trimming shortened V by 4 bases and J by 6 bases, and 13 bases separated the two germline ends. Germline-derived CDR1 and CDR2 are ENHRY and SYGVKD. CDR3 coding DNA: TGTGCCATCAGTGGTGCTAGCGATACCAATGAGCAGTTCTTC. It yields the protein CAISGASDTNEQFF.

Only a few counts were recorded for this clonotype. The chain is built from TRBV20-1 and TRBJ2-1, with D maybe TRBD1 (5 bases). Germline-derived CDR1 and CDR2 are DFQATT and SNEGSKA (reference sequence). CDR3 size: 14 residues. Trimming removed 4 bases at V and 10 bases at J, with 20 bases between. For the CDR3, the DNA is TGCAGTGCTATCACAGGTGGGCAATATGGGGAGCAGTTCTTC. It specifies CSAITGGQYGEQFF.

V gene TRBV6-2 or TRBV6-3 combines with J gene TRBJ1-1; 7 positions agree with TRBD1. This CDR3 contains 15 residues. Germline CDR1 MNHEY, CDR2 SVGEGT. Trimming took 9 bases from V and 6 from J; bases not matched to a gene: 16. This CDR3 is CARPGQRTSFPEAFF. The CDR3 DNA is TGTGCCAGACCGGGACAGAGAACCTCCTTTCCTGAAGCTTTCTTT.

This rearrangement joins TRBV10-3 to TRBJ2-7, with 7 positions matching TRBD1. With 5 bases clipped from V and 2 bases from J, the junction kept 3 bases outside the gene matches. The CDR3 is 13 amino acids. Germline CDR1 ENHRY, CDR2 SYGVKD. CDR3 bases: TGTGCCATCAGTCTGGGACAGACCTACGAGCAGTACTTC. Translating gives CAISLGQTYEQYF.

The CDR3: CASSVLAGIHNEQFF. The CDR3 nucleotides read TGTGCCAGCAGCGTACTAGCGGGAATACACAATGAGCAGTTCTTC. The chain couples TRBV9 to TRBJ2-1; 9 nucleotides align to TRBD2. The germline gives CDR1 SGDLS, CDR2 YYNGEE. The CDR3 length is 15 residues. V was pared by 1 base and J by 5 bases, with 4 bases of the junction left unmatched.

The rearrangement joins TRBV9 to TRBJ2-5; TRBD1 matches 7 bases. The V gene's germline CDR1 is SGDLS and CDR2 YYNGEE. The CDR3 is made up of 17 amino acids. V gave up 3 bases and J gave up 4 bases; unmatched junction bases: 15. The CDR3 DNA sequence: TGTGCCAGCAGCGCCACCGTGGACAGGTACAGCTCAGAGACCCAGTACTTC. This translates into CASSATVDRYSSETQYF.

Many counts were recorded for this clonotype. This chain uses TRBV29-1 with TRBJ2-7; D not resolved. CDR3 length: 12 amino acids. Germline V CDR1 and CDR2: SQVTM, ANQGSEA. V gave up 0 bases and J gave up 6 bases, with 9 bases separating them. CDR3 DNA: TGCAGCGTTGAAGATCAGGCCCTCGAGCAGTACTTC. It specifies CSVEDQALEQYF.

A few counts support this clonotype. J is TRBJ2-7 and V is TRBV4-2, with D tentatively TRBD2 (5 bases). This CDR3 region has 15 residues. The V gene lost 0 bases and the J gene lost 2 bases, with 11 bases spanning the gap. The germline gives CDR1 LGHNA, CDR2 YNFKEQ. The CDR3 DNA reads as TGTGCCAGCAGCCAAGATCTGACGGGAACCTACGAGCAGTACTTC. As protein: CASSQDLTGTYEQYF.

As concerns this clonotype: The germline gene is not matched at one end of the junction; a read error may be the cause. The CDR3 here is CASRLLVTAELFF. The CDR3 nucleotides read TGTGCCAGCAGGTTGTTAGTCACCGCGGAGCTGTTTTTT. The rearrangement links TRBV12-3 or TRBV12-4 to TRBJ2-2; D uncertain. CDR3 size: 13 residues.

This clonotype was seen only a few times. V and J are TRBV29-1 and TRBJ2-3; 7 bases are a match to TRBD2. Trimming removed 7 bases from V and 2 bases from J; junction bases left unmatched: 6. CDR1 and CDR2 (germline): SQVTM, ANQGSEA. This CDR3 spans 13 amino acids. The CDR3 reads CSAGGTITDTQYF. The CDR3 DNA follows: TGCAGCGCCGGTGGGACTATCACAGATACGCAGTATTTT.

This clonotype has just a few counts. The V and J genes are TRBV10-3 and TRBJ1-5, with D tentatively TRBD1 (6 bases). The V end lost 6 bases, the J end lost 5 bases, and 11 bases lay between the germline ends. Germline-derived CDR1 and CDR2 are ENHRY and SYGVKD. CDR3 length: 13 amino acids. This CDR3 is CAIRNAGDQPQHF. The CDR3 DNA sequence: TGTGCCATCAGGAACGCAGGGGATCAGCCCCAGCATTTT.

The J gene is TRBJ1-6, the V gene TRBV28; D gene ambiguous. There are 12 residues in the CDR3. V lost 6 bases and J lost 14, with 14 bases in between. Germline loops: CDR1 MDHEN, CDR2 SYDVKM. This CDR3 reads CASSPQPTTLHF. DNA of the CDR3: TGTGCCAGCAGCCCTCAGCCGACAACCCTCCACTTT.